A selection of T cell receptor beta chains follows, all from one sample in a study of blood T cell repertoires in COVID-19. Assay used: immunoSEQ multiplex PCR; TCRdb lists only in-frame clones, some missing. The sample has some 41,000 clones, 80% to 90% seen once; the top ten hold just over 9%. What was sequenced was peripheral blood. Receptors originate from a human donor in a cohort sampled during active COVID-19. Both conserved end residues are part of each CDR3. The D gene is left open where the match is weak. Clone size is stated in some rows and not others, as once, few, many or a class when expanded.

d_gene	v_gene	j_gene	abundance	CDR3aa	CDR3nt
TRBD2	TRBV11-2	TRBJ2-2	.	CASSLGGEGSGELFF	TGTGCCAGCAGCTTGGGAGGGGAGGGATCCGGGGAGCTGTTTTTT
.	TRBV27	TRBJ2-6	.	CASRPTSYSSGANVLTF	TGTGCCAGCAGGCCGACATCCTATAGCTCTGGGGCCAACGTCCTGACTTTC
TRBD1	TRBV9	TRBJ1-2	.	CASSVEQGNYGYTF	TGTGCCAGCAGCGTTGAACAGGGGAACTATGGCTACACCTTC
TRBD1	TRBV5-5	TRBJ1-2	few	CASSWTRDRGRWDTF	TGTGCCAGCAGCTGGACCCGGGACAGGGGGCGCTGGGACACCTTC
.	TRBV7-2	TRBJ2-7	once	CASSRLPGPYEQYF	TGTGCCAGCAGCAGACTCCCCGGCCCCTACGAGCAGTACTTC
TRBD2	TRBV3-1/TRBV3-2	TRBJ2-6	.	CASSHGTSGTGANVLTF	TGTGCCAGCAGCCATGGGACTAGCGGGACTGGGGCCAACGTCCTGACTTTC
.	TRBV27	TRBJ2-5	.	CASRYRGGETQYF	TGTGCCAGCAGGTACAGGGGGGGAGAGACCCAGTACTTC
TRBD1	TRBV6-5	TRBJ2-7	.	CASSRQGISYEQYF	TGTGCCAGCAGTCGACAGGGGATATCCTACGAGCAGTACTTC
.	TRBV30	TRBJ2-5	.	CAWSTSQETQYF	TGTGCCTGGAGTACTTCCCAAGAGACCCAGTACTTC
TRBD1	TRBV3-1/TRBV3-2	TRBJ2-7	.	CASSLPGTGGINEQYF	TGTGCCAGCAGCCTACCGGGGACAGGGGGCATCAACGAGCAGTACTTC
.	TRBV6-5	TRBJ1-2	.	CASSYSSGEPYGYTF	TGTGCCAGCAGTTATTCGTCAGGGGAGCCCTATGGCTACACCTTC
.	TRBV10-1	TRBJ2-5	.	CASSDDKRGRETQYF	TGCGCCAGCAGTGACGATAAACGAGGAAGAGAGACCCAGTACTTC
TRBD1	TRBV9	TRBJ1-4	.	CASSYRGLRTNEKLFF	TGTGCCAGCAGTTACAGGGGGCTTAGGACTAATGAAAAACTGTTTTTT
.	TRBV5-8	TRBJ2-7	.	CAAAPGYEQYF	TGTGCCGCGGCGCCGGGGTACGAGCAGTACTTC
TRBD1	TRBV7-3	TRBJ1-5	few	CASSPGQLNQEPQHF	TGTGCCAGCAGCCCGGGACAGCTCAATCAAGAGCCCCAGCATTTT
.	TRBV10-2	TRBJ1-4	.	CASRRGPTGNNEKLFF	TGCGCCAGCAGGAGAGGCCCCACAGGGAATAATGAAAAACTGTTTTTT
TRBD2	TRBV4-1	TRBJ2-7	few	CASSLRGGASYEQYF	TGCGCCAGCAGCCTCCGGGGGGGGGCCTCCTACGAGCAGTACTTC
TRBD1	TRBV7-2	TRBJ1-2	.	CASSSRIITTGRPYGYTF	TGTGCCAGCAGCTCCCGAATAATAACGACAGGGAGGCCCTATGGCTACACCTTC
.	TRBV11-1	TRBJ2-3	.	CASSFAQGLTDTQYF	TGTGCCAGCAGCTTTGCACAGGGTTTAACAGATACGCAGTATTTT
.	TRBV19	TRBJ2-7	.	CASSIRGAEQYF	TGTGCCAGTAGTATCCGGGGTGCCGAGCAGTACTTC
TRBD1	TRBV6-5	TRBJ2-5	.	CASSPYRGQETQYF	TGTGCCAGCAGTCCCTACAGGGGGCAAGAGACCCAGTACTTC
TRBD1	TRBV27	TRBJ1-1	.	CASRPSGQRMNTEAFF	TGTGCCAGCAGACCCTCGGGACAGCGAATGAACACTGAAGCTTTCTTT
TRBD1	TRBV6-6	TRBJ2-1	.	CASRFSGQGASNEQFF	TGTGCCAGCAGATTCTCGGGGCAGGGGGCCAGCAATGAGCAGTTCTTC
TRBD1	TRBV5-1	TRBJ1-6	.	CASSLGTGLDSPLHF	TGCGCCAGCAGCTTGGGGACAGGGCTGGATTCACCCCTCCACTTT
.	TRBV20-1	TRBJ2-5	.	CSASPGGLETQYF	TGCAGTGCTAGTCCCGGGGGATTAGAGACCCAGTACTTC
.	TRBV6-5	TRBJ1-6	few	CASKGQPDNSPLHF	TGTGCCAGCAAAGGACAGCCGGATAATTCACCCCTCCACTTT
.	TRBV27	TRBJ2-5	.	CASSSYGPNLGETQYF	TGTGCCAGCAGTTCCTATGGGCCTAATCTCGGAGAGACCCAGTACTTC
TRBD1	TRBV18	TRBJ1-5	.	CASSDRGNQPQHF	TGTGCCAGCTCGGACAGGGGCAATCAGCCCCAGCATTTT
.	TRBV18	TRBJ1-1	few	CASSPQTGLTEAFF	TGTGCCAGCTCACCTCAAACAGGGTTGACTGAAGCTTTCTTT
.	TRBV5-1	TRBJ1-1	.	CASSSGVTRDTEAFF	TGCGCCAGCAGCTCGGGGGTGACTAGGGACACTGAAGCTTTCTTT
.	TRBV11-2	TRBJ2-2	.	CASSLVGGDTGELFF	TGTGCCAGCAGCTTAGTGGGGGGAGACACCGGGGAGCTGTTTTTT
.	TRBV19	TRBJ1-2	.	CASSPTGATYGYTF	TGTGCCAGTAGTCCCACGGGAGCGACCTATGGCTACACCTTC
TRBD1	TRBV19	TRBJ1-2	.	CASSAQGTANYGYTF	TGTGCCAGTAGTGCGCAAGGGACAGCAAACTATGGCTACACCTTC